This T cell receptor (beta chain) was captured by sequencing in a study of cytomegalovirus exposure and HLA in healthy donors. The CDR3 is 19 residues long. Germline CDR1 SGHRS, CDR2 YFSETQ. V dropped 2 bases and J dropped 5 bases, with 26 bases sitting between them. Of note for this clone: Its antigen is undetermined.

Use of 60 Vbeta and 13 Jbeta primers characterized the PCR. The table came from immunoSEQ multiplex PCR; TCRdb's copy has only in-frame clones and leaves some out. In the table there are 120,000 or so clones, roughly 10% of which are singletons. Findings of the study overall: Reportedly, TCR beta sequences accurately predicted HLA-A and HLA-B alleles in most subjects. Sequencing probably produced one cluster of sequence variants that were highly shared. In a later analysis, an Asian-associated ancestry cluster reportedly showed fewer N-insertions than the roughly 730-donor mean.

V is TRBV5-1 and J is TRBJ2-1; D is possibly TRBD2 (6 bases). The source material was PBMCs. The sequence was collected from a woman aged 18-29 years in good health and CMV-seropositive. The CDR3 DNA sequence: TGCGCCAGCAGCTTAGGGCAGCTATCAGGGACTGGACCAAACAATGAGCAGTTCTTC. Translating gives CASSLGQLSGTGPNNEQFF.